A selection of T cell receptor beta chains follows, all from one sample in a study of blood T cells in healthy people across ages. MiXCR, run by TCRdb on the 5' RACE reads, gives a single entry per CDR3 protein. Of some 750,000 distinct CDR3 sequences in the sample, 22% were seen once. Sequencing was done on a sample of blood. The receptors shown here come from a man aged 70-80 years in good health. CDR3s include the opening cysteine and the closing phenylalanine or tryptophan. The order of the fields is D gene, J gene, clone size, V gene, CDR3 protein, CDR3 DNA. D genes are given only for firm matches. Rows may omit the clone size; those that give it use once, few, many or a size class.

D: TRBD1
J: TRBJ2-4
size: few
V: TRBV18
CDR3: CASSATGGASKNIQYF
DNA: TGTGCCAGCTCAGCGACAGGGGGCGCCTCCAAAAACATTCAGTACTTC

D: TRBD1
J: TRBJ2-5
size: .
V: TRBV5-1
CDR3: CASSPRGHETQYF
DNA: TGCGCCAGCAGCCCCAGGGGGCATGAGACCCAGTACTTC

D: .
J: TRBJ2-4
size: few
V: TRBV6-5
CDR3: CASSYFRDPKNIQYF
DNA: TGTGCCAGCAGTTATTTCAGGGACCCCAAAAACATTCAGTACTTC

D: .
J: TRBJ2-1
size: many
V: TRBV10-1
CDR3: CASSLRGGSYNEQFF
DNA: TGCGCCAGCAGTCTCAGGGGCGGGTCCTACAATGAGCAGTTCTTC

D: TRBD2
J: TRBJ2-2
size: few
V: TRBV12-3/TRBV12-4
CDR3: CASKTSGRNTGELFF
DNA: TGTGCCAGCAAAACAAGCGGGAGGAACACCGGGGAGCTGTTTTTT

D: TRBD2
J: TRBJ2-5
size: .
V: TRBV6-2/TRBV6-3
CDR3: CASSPQLLAGDETQYF
DNA: TGTGCCAGCAGTCCTCAATTACTAGCGGGAGACGAGACCCAGTACTTC

D: .
J: TRBJ2-3
size: few
V: TRBV13
CDR3: CASSFRTSGDTQYF
DNA: TGTGCCAGCAGCTTTAGGACTTCCGGTGATACGCAGTATTTT

D: .
J: TRBJ1-4
size: .
V: TRBV20-1
CDR3: CSASLVRGDEKLFF
DNA: TGCAGTGCTAGTTTAGTCAGGGGTGATGAAAAACTGTTTTTT

D: TRBD1
J: TRBJ1-4
size: few
V: TRBV20-1
CDR3: CSARGTGYGHNEKLFF
DNA: TGCAGTGCTAGAGGGACAGGGTATGGTCATAATGAAAAACTGTTTTTT

D: TRBD2
J: TRBJ2-1
size: .
V: TRBV6-1
CDR3: CASSQRGEWYNEQFF
DNA: TGTGCCAGCAGTCAGCGGGGGGAGTGGTACAATGAGCAGTTCTTC

D: .
J: TRBJ1-1
size: .
V: TRBV6-2/TRBV6-3
CDR3: CASSETGRATEAFF
DNA: TGTGCCAGCAGCGAAACAGGGCGCGCCACTGAAGCTTTCTTT

D: .
J: TRBJ1-1
size: few
V: TRBV30
CDR3: CAWSDFVNTEAFF
DNA: TGTGCCTGGAGTGATTTCGTGAACACTGAAGCTTTCTTT

D: .
J: TRBJ2-3
size: few
V: TRBV12-3/TRBV12-4
CDR3: CASSPRGGYTDTQYF
DNA: TGTGCCAGCAGTCCAAGGGGGGGGTACACAGATACGCAGTATTTT

D: TRBD1
J: TRBJ1-3
size: .
V: TRBV28
CDR3: CASSGRGSGNTIYF
DNA: TGTGCCAGCAGTGGCAGGGGGTCCGGAAACACCATATATTTT

D: .
J: TRBJ1-1
size: .
V: TRBV5-1
CDR3: CASSWNRQNGDTEAFF
DNA: TGCGCCAGCAGCTGGAACCGACAGAATGGGGACACTGAAGCTTTCTTT

D: .
J: TRBJ2-5
size: many
V: TRBV5-1
CDR3: CASSFGQETQYF
DNA: TGTGCCAGCAGTTTCGGCCAAGAGACCCAGTACTTC

D: .
J: TRBJ2-1
size: .
V: TRBV18
CDR3: CASSSGIHNEQFF
DNA: TGTGCCAGCTCATCGGGGATCCACAATGAGCAGTTCTTC

D: .
J: TRBJ1-2
size: .
V: TRBV29-1
CDR3: CSVEQGDGYGYTF
DNA: TGCAGCGTTGAACAGGGTGACGGCTATGGCTACACCTTC

D: .
J: TRBJ1-5
size: many
V: TRBV4-3
CDR3: CASSQDRQRHQPQHF
DNA: TGCGCCAGCAGCCAGGACAGACAGAGACATCAGCCCCAGCATTTT

D: .
J: TRBJ2-1
size: few
V: TRBV4-3
CDR3: CASSQVTGNEQFF
DNA: TGCGCCAGCAGCCAGGTTACCGGCAATGAGCAGTTCTTC

D: .
J: TRBJ2-5
size: few
V: TRBV5-1
CDR3: CASSPRWDQETQYF
DNA: TGCGCCAGCAGCCCCAGATGGGACCAAGAGACCCAGTACTTC

D: TRBD2
J: TRBJ2-7
size: .
V: TRBV20-1
CDR3: CSAGGLAGGYYEQYF
DNA: TGCAGTGCAGGGGGGCTAGCGGGGGGGTACTACGAGCAGTACTTC

D: .
J: TRBJ2-4
size: .
V: TRBV7-9
CDR3: CATQGGVAKNIQYF
DNA: TGTGCCACCCAGGGGGGAGTAGCCAAAAACATTCAGTACTTC

D: TRBD1
J: TRBJ2-6
size: many
V: TRBV2
CDR3: CASKRGQPPSLANVLTF
DNA: TGTGCCAGCAAGAGGGGGCAGCCTCCCTCGTTGGCCAACGTCCTGACTTTC

D: TRBD1
J: TRBJ1-2
size: .
V: TRBV29-1
CDR3: CSVAGPQDIDRGTRSYTF
DNA: TGCAGCGTTGCGGGGCCCCAGGACATCGACAGGGGAACTCGGAGCTACACCTTC

D: .
J: TRBJ2-4
size: .
V: TRBV11-2
CDR3: CASSASGGNIQYF
DNA: TGTGCCAGCAGCGCGAGTGGGGGGAACATTCAGTACTTC

D: .
J: TRBJ2-5
size: few
V: TRBV6-2/TRBV6-3
CDR3: CASSYLMETQYF
DNA: TGTGCCAGCAGTTACTTGATGGAGACCCAGTACTTC

D: TRBD2
J: TRBJ2-1
size: few
V: TRBV7-9
CDR3: CASSSSGTSLFF
DNA: TGTGCCAGCAGCTCCTCCGGGACTAGCCTGTTCTTC

D: TRBD2
J: TRBJ2-3
size: .
V: TRBV7-2
CDR3: CASSLARAGGRTDTQYF
DNA: TGTGCCAGCAGCTTAGCGCGGGCGGGGGGGCGTACAGATACGCAGTATTTT

D: .
J: TRBJ2-4
size: .
V: TRBV5-1
CDR3: CASSWHQGDIQYF
DNA: TGCGCCAGCAGCTGGCATCAAGGGGACATTCAGTACTTC

D: .
J: TRBJ1-4
size: .
V: TRBV11-2
CDR3: CASSQTNYGTPNEKLFF
DNA: TGTGCCAGCAGCCAAACAAATTACGGGACCCCCAATGAAAAACTGTTTTTT

D: .
J: TRBJ1-4
size: few
V: TRBV5-5
CDR3: CASSSPPLGNEKLFF
DNA: TGTGCCAGCAGCTCTCCTCCGTTGGGGAATGAAAAACTGTTTTTT

D: .
J: TRBJ2-3
size: .
V: TRBV11-2
CDR3: CASRSLEGTDTQYF
DNA: TGTGCCAGCAGATCCCTGGAGGGCACAGATACGCAGTATTTT

D: .
J: TRBJ1-1
size: few
V: TRBV28
CDR3: CASRLETEGAFF
DNA: TGTGCCAGCAGACTGGAGACGGAAGGAGCTTTCTTT

D: .
J: TRBJ1-2
size: few
V: TRBV20-1
CDR3: CSARESMGGDYTF
DNA: TGCAGTGCTAGAGAGAGTATGGGCGGAGACTACACCTTC

D: .
J: TRBJ2-7
size: many
V: TRBV5-1
CDR3: CASSLEWVPHEQYF
DNA: TGCGCCAGCAGCTTGGAATGGGTTCCCCACGAGCAGTACTTC

D: .
J: TRBJ1-4
size: .
V: TRBV30
CDR3: CVWSLLWGEKLFF
DNA: TGTGTCTGGAGCCTGTTGTGGGGGGAAAAACTGTTTTTT

D: .
J: TRBJ1-2
size: .
V: TRBV4-3
CDR3: CASSQEVVVQGGYTF
DNA: TGCGCCAGCAGCCAAGAAGTAGTCGTCCAGGGGGGCTACACCTTC

D: .
J: TRBJ1-2
size: .
V: TRBV27
CDR3: CASRKMGYGYTF
DNA: TGTGCCAGCAGGAAAATGGGCTATGGCTACACCTTC

D: .
J: TRBJ2-7
size: many
V: TRBV6-2/TRBV6-3
CDR3: CASSYETGFFEVYEQYF
DNA: TGTGCCAGCAGTTACGAGACAGGATTCTTTGAGGTTTACGAGCAGTACTTC